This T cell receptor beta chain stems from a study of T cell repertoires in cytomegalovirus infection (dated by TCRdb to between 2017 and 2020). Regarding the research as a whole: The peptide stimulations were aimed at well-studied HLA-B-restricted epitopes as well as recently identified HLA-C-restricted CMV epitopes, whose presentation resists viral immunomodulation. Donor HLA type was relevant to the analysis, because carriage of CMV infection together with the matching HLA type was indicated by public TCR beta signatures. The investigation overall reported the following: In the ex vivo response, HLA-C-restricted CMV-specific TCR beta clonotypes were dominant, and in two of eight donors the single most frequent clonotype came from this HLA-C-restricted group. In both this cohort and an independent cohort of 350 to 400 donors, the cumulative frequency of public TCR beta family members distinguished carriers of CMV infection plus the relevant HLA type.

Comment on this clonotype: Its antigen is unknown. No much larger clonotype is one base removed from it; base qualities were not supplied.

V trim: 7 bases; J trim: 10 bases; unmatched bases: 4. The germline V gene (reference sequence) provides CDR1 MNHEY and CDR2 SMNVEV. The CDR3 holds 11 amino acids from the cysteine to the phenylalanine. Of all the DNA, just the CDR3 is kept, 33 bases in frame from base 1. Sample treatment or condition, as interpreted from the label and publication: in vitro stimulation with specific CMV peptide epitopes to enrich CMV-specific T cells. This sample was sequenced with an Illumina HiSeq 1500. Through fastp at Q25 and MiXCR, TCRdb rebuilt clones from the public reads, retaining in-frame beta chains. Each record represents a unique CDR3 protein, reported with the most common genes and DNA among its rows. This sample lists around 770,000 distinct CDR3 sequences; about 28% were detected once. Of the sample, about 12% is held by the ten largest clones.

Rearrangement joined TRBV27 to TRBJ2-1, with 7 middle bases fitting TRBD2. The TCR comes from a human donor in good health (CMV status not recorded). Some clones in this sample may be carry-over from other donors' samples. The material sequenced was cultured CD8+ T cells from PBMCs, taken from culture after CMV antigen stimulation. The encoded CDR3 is CASTSGGEQFF. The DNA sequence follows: TGTGCCAGCACCTCGGGGGGAGAGCAGTTCTTC.